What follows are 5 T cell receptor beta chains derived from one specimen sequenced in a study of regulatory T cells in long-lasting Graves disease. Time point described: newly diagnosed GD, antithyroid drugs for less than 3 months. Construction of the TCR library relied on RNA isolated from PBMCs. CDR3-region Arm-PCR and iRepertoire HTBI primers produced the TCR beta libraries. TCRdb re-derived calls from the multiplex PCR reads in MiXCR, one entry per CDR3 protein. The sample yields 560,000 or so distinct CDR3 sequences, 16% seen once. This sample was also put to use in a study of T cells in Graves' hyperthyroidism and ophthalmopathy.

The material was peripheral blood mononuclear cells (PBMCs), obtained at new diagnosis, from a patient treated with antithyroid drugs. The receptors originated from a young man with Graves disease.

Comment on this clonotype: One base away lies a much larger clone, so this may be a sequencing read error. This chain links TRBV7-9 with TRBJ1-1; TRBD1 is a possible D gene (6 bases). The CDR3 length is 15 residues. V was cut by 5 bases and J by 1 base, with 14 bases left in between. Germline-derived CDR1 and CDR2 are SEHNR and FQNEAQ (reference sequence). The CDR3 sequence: CASSPSRGTNTEAFF. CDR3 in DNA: TGTGCCAGCAGCCCGTCGAGGGGGACGAACACTGAAGCTTTCTTT.

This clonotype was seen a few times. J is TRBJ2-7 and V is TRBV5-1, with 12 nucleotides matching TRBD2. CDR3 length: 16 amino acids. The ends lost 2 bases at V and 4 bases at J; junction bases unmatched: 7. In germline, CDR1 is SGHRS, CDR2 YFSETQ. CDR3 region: CASSFLAGGPYYEQYF. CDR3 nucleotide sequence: TGCGCCAGCAGCTTCCTAGCGGGAGGGCCTTATTACGAGCAGTACTTC.

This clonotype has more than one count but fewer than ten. The CDR3 nucleotides are TGTGCCAGCAGCTTACAACAGCTTAATGAAAAACTGTTTTTT. This encodes CASSLQQLNEKLFF. The chain uses TRBV11-2 and TRBJ1-4; no clear D. The CDR3 totals 14 residues. V lost 2 bases, J lost 4 bases, and 8 bases lay in between. Per the germline V gene, CDR1 is SGHAT and CDR2 is FQNNGV.

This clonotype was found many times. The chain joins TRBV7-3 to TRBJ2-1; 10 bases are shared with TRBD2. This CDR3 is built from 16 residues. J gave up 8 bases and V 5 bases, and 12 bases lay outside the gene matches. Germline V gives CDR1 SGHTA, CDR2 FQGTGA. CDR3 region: CASSLQAASGSDEQFF. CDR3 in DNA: TGTGCCAGCAGCCTGCAGGCGGCTAGCGGGAGTGATGAGCAGTTCTTC.

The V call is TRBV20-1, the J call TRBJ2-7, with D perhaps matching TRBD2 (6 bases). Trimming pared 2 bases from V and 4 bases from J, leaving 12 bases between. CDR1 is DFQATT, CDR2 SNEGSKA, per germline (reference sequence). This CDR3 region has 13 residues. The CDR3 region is CSARPGTQYEQYF. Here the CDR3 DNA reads TGCAGTGCTAGACCCGGGACTCAATACGAGCAGTACTTC.